These 3 T cell receptor beta chains were sequenced from one sample in a study of T-cell reconstitution after alpha-beta-depleted transplantation in children (TCRdb year 2016). Library prep was done by PCR. TCRdb names Illumina HiSeq 2500 as the instrument used. To normalize quantification of the TCRbeta repertoire, the TCR libraries were built with molecular barcoding that relied on unique molecular identifiers. The public reads were reanalyzed by TCRdb: fastp trimming at Q25, MiXCR alignment, in-frame beta chains only. Each entry merges the rows of one CDR3 protein and shows their most common DNA and genes. The sample table records about 230,000 distinct CDR3 sequences; over 9.5% of these occur just once. The ten largest clones capture 5% to 6% of the sample. The source material was PBMCs from the stem cell graft donor, sampled from the stem cell graft. These receptor sequences come from a human donor who donated a stem cell graft to a child with SCID.

This clonotype was picked up many times. V and J are TRBV7-9 and TRBJ2-2; TRBD1 is a possible D gene (5 bases). Germline CDR1 reads SEHNR; CDR2 reads FQNEAQ (reference sequence). V was clipped by 6 bases and J by 5 bases, with 16 bases between them. This CDR3 contains 15 residues. DNA of the CDR3: TGTGCCAGCAGTTCAGGGAATGAAAGGACCGGGGAGCTGTTTTTT. Amino acids: CASSSGNERTGELFF.

This clonotype was observed at least ten times. The chain has TRBV4-3 and TRBJ1-1; 8 bases match TRBD1. Germline V gene data show CDR1 as LGHNA and CDR2 as YSLEER. The CDR3 runs to 15 residues. V shed 4 bases, J shed 3 bases, and the junction held 7 bases outside the gene matches. CDR3 amino acids: CASSRFTGGDTEAFF. DNA for the CDR3: TGCGCCAGCAGCCGGTTCACAGGGGGTGACACTGAAGCTTTCTTT.

This clonotype was seen repeatedly, ten times or more. The chain employs TRBV28 and TRBJ1-1, with a tentative D call TRBD1 (5 bases). With 5 bases removed from V and 7 bases from J, the gap between germline ends came to 14 bases. The CDR3 extends over 13 amino acids. Germline V gene lookup returns CDR1 MDHEN and CDR2 SYDVKM. Here the CDR3 DNA reads TGTGCCAGCAGTACATTAGACAGCCTTGAAGCTTTCTTT. Its translation: CASSTLDSLEAFF.